These 25 T cell receptor beta chains share one sample of origin, sequenced in a study of CD8 T cells in ankylosing spondylitis (dated by TCRdb to the late 2010s). Libraries were prepared through 5' RACE. Sequencing was performed on an Illumina HiSeq 2500. Using fastp trimming at Q25 and MiXCR clonotype assembly, TCRdb reanalyzed the public sequencing data and kept in-frame beta chains. Entries that share a CDR3 protein sequence are merged under the most common genes and DNA. The sample yields fewer than 150,000 distinct CDR3 sequences; around 6.6% were counted once. The ten largest make up 9.5% to 15% of the sample. The material sequenced was blood, either unsorted or a sorted T cell fraction (not recorded which). The receptors stem from a female donor with ankylosing spondylitis or in good health (not recorded which).

This clonotype appeared many times. The chain combines TRBV12-3 or TRBV12-4 with TRBJ2-3; 11 bases map to TRBD2. J lost 2 bases, V lost 6 bases, and 7 bases had no gene match. This CDR3 contains 16 residues. DNA of the CDR3: TGTGCCAGCAGCAAACTAGCGGGGGAGTACACAGATACGCAGTATTTT. The encoded protein is CASSKLAGEYTDTQYF.

This clonotype has ten or more counts. The gene calls are TRBV13 and TRBJ2-2; maybe TRBD2 (6 bases). Trimming shortened V by 10 bases and J by 11 bases, and 20 bases separated the two germline ends. The CDR3 loop spans 13 amino acids. Germline V CDR1 and CDR2: PRHDT, FYEKMQ (reference sequence). CDR3 loop: CAISGEELGELFF. CDR3 in DNA: TGTGCCATCTCCGGGGAGGAGCTTGGAGAGCTGTTTTTT.

The chain recombines TRBV5-1 with TRBJ2-7, with 8 positions matching TRBD1. The CDR3 is 14 residues long. Trimming took 0 bases from V and 6 from J; bases not matched to a gene: 5. CDR1 SGHRS and CDR2 YFSETQ come from the germline V gene. CDR3 amino acids: CASSLDGQGCEQYF. The CDR3 DNA sequence: TGCGCCAGCAGCTTGGATGGACAGGGCTGCGAGCAGTACTTC.

CDR3 nucleotides: TGTGCCAGTACCGGACGGGCTAGCGGGGGCGGTGATACGCAGTATTTT. This translates into CASTGRASGGGDTQYF. The V gene is TRBV19, the J gene TRBJ2-3, with 10 bases lining up with TRBD2. V lost 7 bases and J lost 6; bases outside the gene matches: 13. Per germline, CDR1 LNHDA and CDR2 SQIVND (reference sequence). The CDR3 runs 16 residues.

This clonotype was observed at least ten times. This chain connects TRBV29-1 to TRBJ2-1; TRBD1 agrees at 9 bases. Per the germline V gene, CDR1 is SQVTM and CDR2 is ANQGSEA. This CDR3 is 15 amino acids long. After removal of 1 base from V and 6 bases from J, the junction contained 7 bases not matched to a gene. CDR3: CSVEGRDRDGNEQFF. CDR3 bases: TGCAGCGTTGAAGGTCGGGACAGGGATGGCAATGAGCAGTTCTTC.

This clonotype was seen ten or more times. This chain connects TRBV7-9 to TRBJ1-2; a possible D gene is TRBD1 (5 bases). The germline V gene has CDR1 SEHNR and CDR2 FQNEAQ (reference sequence). The CDR3 totals 15 residues. With 5 bases removed from V and 8 bases from J, the gap between germline ends came to 21 bases. This chain's CDR3 is CASSLVGQGGYGYTF. For the CDR3, the DNA is TGTGCCAGCAGCCTGGTGGGTCAGGGAGGATACGGCTACACCTTC.

This clonotype was observed at least ten times. The V and J genes are TRBV20-1 and TRBJ2-4, with D perhaps TRBD1 (5 bases). Germline CDR1 DFQATT, CDR2 SNEGSKA (reference sequence). The CDR3 has 15 amino acids. The V and J ends lost 0 bases and 0 bases respectively, with 9 bases between them. The CDR3 DNA follows: TGCAGTGCTAGAGATGCAGGGATAGCCAAAAACATTCAGTACTTC. The encoded protein is CSARDAGIAKNIQYF.

This clonotype has at least ten counts. The chain is built from TRBV7-2 and TRBJ2-3; D unresolved. Trimming removed 4 bases from V and 5 bases from J, with 10 bases in between. Germline values: CDR1 SGHTA, CDR2 FQGNSA. This CDR3 is built from 13 residues. CDR3 region: CASSSRVGDTQYF. In nucleotides, the CDR3 is TGTGCCAGCAGCTCCCGCGTCGGAGATACGCAGTATTTT.

This clonotype was recorded many times. The V gene is TRBV6-1, the J gene TRBJ2-7, with D perhaps TRBD1 (6 bases). The V gene lost 5 bases and the J gene lost 0 bases, with 11 bases spanning the gap. CDR1 is MNHNS, CDR2 SASEGT, per germline. This CDR3 comprises 14 residues. DNA for the CDR3: TGTGCCAGCAGTACCAACAGGGACTCCTACGAGCAGTACTTC. This gives the protein CASSTNRDSYEQYF.

This sequence joins TRBV28 and TRBJ2-3; D is possibly TRBD1 (6 bases). The V gene's germline CDR1 is MDHEN and CDR2 SYDVKM. The CDR3 extends over 13 amino acids. V was shortened by 8 bases and J by 0 bases, with 9 bases between the two germline ends. Written as DNA, the CDR3 is TGTGCCAGCCAGAGGGGGAGCACAGATACGCAGTATTTT. Translating it yields CASQRGSTDTQYF.

There are many counts of this clonotype. This chain uses TRBV7-9 with TRBJ2-5; D not certain. This CDR3 region has 14 residues. V was clipped by 10 bases and J by 1 base, with 16 bases between them. Germline CDR1 and CDR2: SEHNR and FQNEAQ (reference sequence). The CDR3 DNA reads TGTGCCATCTTGGTTTGGTCGGTCCAAGAGACCCAGTACTTC. Translated, it gives CAILVWSVQETQYF.

This clonotype came up many times. V usage is TRBV20-1 and J usage is TRBJ2-7; D is perhaps TRBD2 (7 bases). This CDR3 is 14 amino acids long. From germline, CDR1 is DFQATT and CDR2 SNEGSKA (reference sequence). The V gene lost 4 bases and the J gene lost 0 bases, with 13 bases spanning the gap. CDR3 DNA sequence: TGCAGTGCTACGACGGGGGGCAGCTCCTACGAGCAGTACTTC. The encoded protein is CSATTGGSSYEQYF.

This clonotype showed up many times. CDR3 nucleotides: TGTGCCAGCAGTGAGGGGAGCACAGATACGCAGTATTTT. Translated: CASSEGSTDTQYF. This rearrangement joins TRBV2 to TRBJ2-3; D gene uncertain. This CDR3 has 13 amino acids. V was trimmed by 3 bases and J by 0 bases, leaving 4 bases between them. Germline loops: CDR1 SNHLY, CDR2 FYNNEI. The full variable domain, its missing parts supplied by reference TRBV2 and TRBJ2-3, is EPEVTQTPSHQVTQMGQEVILRCVPISNHLYFYWYRQILGQKVEFLVSFYNNEISEKSEIFDDQFSVERPDGSNFTLKIRSTKLEDSAMYFCASSEGSTDTQYFGPGTRLTVL.

This clonotype has at least ten counts. This chain uses TRBV10-3 with TRBJ1-1; D is uncertain. The ends were cut back, 4 bases at V and 1 base at J, with 7 bases in the middle. The CDR3 is made up of 13 amino acids. Germline CDR1 ENHRY, CDR2 SYGVKD. CDR3 sequence (DNA): TGTGCCATCAGTGTTTCTCCGAACACTGAAGCTTTCTTT. Its translation: CAISVSPNTEAFF.

This clonotype showed up many times. This rearrangement joins TRBV6-1 to TRBJ2-2; D is ambiguous. Germline CDR1 MNHNS, CDR2 SASEGT. The CDR3 covers 16 residues. V shed 6 bases and J shed 6 bases, with 20 bases lying between them. The CDR3 spells CASSPRPLRIAGELFF. The CDR3 DNA sequence: TGTGCCAGCAGCCCGCGACCTTTGAGAATTGCCGGGGAGCTGTTTTTT.

This clonotype has only one observation. Sequence at one end of the junction differs from germline and may be a read error. The chain combines TRBV30 with TRBJ1-1; the D is unclear. CDR1 GTSNPN and CDR2 SVGIG come from the germline V gene (reference sequence). This CDR3 has 12 residues. CDR3 in DNA: TGTGTCTGGAGTGGCCAGCCCCCTGAAGCTTTCTTT. Translation: CVWSGQPPEAFF.

This clonotype was recorded many times. This sequence joins TRBV3-1 and TRBJ2-5; no firm D call. The CDR3 totals 12 residues. Trimming pared 3 bases from V and 0 bases from J, leaving 2 bases between. From germline, CDR1 is LGHDT and CDR2 YNNKEL (reference sequence). CDR3 in DNA: TGTGCCAGCAGCCACAACCAAGAGACCCAGTACTTC. Its protein is CASSHNQETQYF.

In this sample, this clonotype turned up many times. The CDR3, as DNA: TGTGCCAGCTCACCGATGGACAGGGGCACCGGGAACACTGAAGCTTTCTTT. Translating it yields CASSPMDRGTGNTEAFF. The chain couples TRBV18 to TRBJ1-1, with 9 bases that match TRBD1. CDR1 is KGHSH and CDR2 is LQKENI in the germline V gene. V lost 3 bases, J lost 1 base, and 9 bases stayed unmatched. The CDR3 runs to 17 residues. Combining the CDR3 with reference TRBV18 and TRBJ1-1 gives the whole variable domain NAGVMQNPRHLVRRRGQEARLRCSPMKGHSHVYWYRQLPEEGLKFMVYLQKENIIDESGMPKERFSAEFPKEGPSILRIQQVVRGDSAAYFCASSPMDRGTGNTEAFFGQGTRLTVV.

This clonotype has at least ten counts. The chain couples TRBV29-1 to TRBJ2-7; no definite D call. Germline V gene lookup returns CDR1 SQVTM and CDR2 ANQGSEA. The CDR3 is made up of 11 amino acids. Trimming took off 2 bases at V and 5 bases at J, with 7 bases between the two ends. As DNA, the CDR3 is TGCAGCGTTGAAAATATCCACGAGCAGTACTTC. Protein product: CSVENIHEQYF.

The chain employs TRBV11-2 and TRBJ1-1; unclear D gene. From germline, CDR1 is SGHAT and CDR2 FQNNGV. The CDR3 consists of 15 residues. The V end lost 4 bases, the J end lost 2 bases, and 14 bases lay between the germline ends. CDR3 region: CASSSLFRVNTEAFF. The CDR3 DNA sequence: TGTGCCAGCAGCTCTCTTTTTCGGGTTAACACTGAAGCTTTCTTT.

This clonotype was seen ten or more times. The rearrangement joins TRBV4-1 to TRBJ2-7, with TRBD2 identical over 7 bases. Germline loops: CDR1 MGHRA, CDR2 YSYEKL. After removal of 5 bases from V and 2 bases from J, the junction contained 6 bases not matched to a gene. The CDR3 totals 14 residues. This chain's CDR3 is CASSSYRGAYEQYF. CDR3 coding DNA: TGCGCCAGCAGCTCCTATCGGGGGGCCTACGAGCAGTACTTC.

This clonotype was observed at least ten times. CDR3 DNA: TGCGCCAGCAGCCCGGGACAGGGAAACGAGCAGTACTTC. Amino acids: CASSPGQGNEQYF. The genes are TRBV5-1 and TRBJ2-7; the match to TRBD1 covers 9 bases. The CDR3 length is 13 residues. With V trimmed by 4 bases and J by 5 bases, 4 bases remained unmatched. The germline gives CDR1 SGHRS, CDR2 YFSETQ.

This clonotype was found many times. The rearrangement links TRBV20-1 to TRBJ1-5; D is perhaps TRBD1 (5 bases). Trimming shortened V by 3 bases and J by 10 bases, and 16 bases separated the two germline ends. CDR1 and CDR2 (germline): DFQATT, SNEGSKA (reference sequence). The CDR3 spans 13 residues. In DNA form, the CDR3 reads TGCAGTGCTAGGGGACCTACGGGGGAACCCCAGCATTTT. Its protein is CSARGPTGEPQHF.

Ten or more counts support this clonotype. V and J are TRBV28 and TRBJ2-1; D gene ambiguous. Germline assignment: CDR1 MDHEN and CDR2 SYDVKM. This CDR3 spans 11 amino acids. The V end lost 2 bases, the J end lost 8 bases, and 4 bases lay between the germline ends. DNA of the CDR3: TGTGCCAGCAGTTTACTGGATGAGCAGTTCTTC. Amino acids: CASSLLDEQFF.

At least ten counts were recorded for this clonotype. V usage is TRBV29-1 and J usage is TRBJ1-1, with a weak D call TRBD1 (5 bases). The germline CDR1 and CDR2 sequences are SQVTM and ANQGSEA. The CDR3 spans 12 residues. Trimming took off 2 bases at V and 6 bases at J, with 10 bases between the two ends. DNA for the CDR3: TGCAGCGTTGAACAGGGAATCGCTGAAGCTTTCTTT. The encoded protein is CSVEQGIAEAFF.